These T cell receptor beta chains were read from a single sample in a study of T-cell reconstitution after alpha-beta-depleted transplantation in children. Each CDR3 protein gets one entry after TCRdb re-called the PCR reads with MiXCR. The table includes approximately 350,000 distinct CDR3 sequences, 15% to 20% detected once. The starting material was PBMCs, mostly from graft donor cells, obtained 360 days after TCRalphabeta/CD19-depleted stem cell transplant. The source of these receptors is a male patient between 2 and 10 years old who had a stem cell transplant for acute lymphoblastic leukemia, so the T cells may come from the graft donor. The CDR3 runs from the conserved cysteine through the conserved F or W. A D gene is named only where the DNA matches it firmly. Part of the rows lack a size; the others show once, few, many or a class for expanded clones.

abundance	v_gene	d_gene	j_gene	CDR3aa	CDR3nt
-	TRBV6-1	-	TRBJ2-7	CASSPDSAPYEQYF	TGTGCCAGCAGTCCGGACAGTGCCCCCTACGAGCAGTACTTC
few	TRBV10-3	-	TRBJ2-7	CAISDPMEASSYEQYF	TGTGCCATCAGTGACCCGATGGAGGCCTCGTCCTACGAGCAGTACTTC
many	TRBV2	-	TRBJ2-1	CASKGTSVMAEQFF	TGTGCCAGCAAAGGAACTAGTGTGATGGCTGAGCAGTTCTTC
-	TRBV20-1	TRBD1	TRBJ2-7	CSGASTGWDYEQYF	TGCAGTGGAGCTTCGACAGGGTGGGACTACGAGCAGTACTTC
-	TRBV6-2/TRBV6-3	-	TRBJ1-6	CASSYGGIGSPLHF	TGTGCCAGCAGTTACGGGGGTATCGGTTCACCCCTCCACTTT
-	TRBV9	-	TRBJ2-3	CASSVAAGTITDTQYF	TGTGCCAGCAGCGTCGCGGCCGGGACAATCACAGATACGCAGTATTTT
few	TRBV12-3/TRBV12-4	-	TRBJ1-6	CASSLDLGLHNSPLHF	TGTGCCAGCAGTTTAGATCTGGGCCTCCATAATTCACCCCTCCACTTT
-	TRBV7-9	-	TRBJ1-1	CASSLRSGGIPGTEAFF	TGTGCCAGCAGCTTAAGGTCGGGTGGCATCCCGGGGACTGAAGCTTTCTTT
-	TRBV6-2/TRBV6-3	TRBD1	TRBJ1-2	CASSYSLWTGGASGIYGYTF	TGTGCCAGCAGTTACTCACTTTGGACAGGGGGCGCGTCTGGAATCTATGGCTACACCTTC
few	TRBV20-1	-	TRBJ2-5	CSASWQVQETQYF	TGCAGTGCTAGTTGGCAGGTACAAGAGACCCAGTACTTC
many	TRBV7-8	TRBD2	TRBJ2-5	CASSLKTGTSSETQYF	TGTGCCAGCAGCTTAAAAACCGGGACTAGCTCGGAGACCCAGTACTTC
few	TRBV10-2	TRBD2	TRBJ2-7	CASNHGRGMWAVPYEQYF	TGCGCCAGCAATCACGGGAGGGGCATGTGGGCGGTTCCCTACGAGCAGTACTTC
-	TRBV12-3/TRBV12-4	-	TRBJ1-1	CASSFGRLVGNTEAFF	TGTGCCAGCAGTTTTGGGCGCCTGGTGGGGAACACTGAAGCTTTCTTT
many	TRBV10-3	-	TRBJ2-5	CAISGVTPGQETQYF	TGTGCCATCAGTGGCGTCACACCCGGCCAAGAGACCCAGTACTTC
-	TRBV29-1	TRBD2	TRBJ2-2	CSVTGTSGRRAGELFF	TGCAGCGTTACCGGGACTAGCGGGAGGAGAGCCGGGGAGCTGTTTTTT
few	TRBV4-3	-	TRBJ2-3	CASSHFRRSTDTQYF	TGCGCCAGCAGCCATTTTAGGAGGAGCACAGATACGCAGTATTTT
-	TRBV6-2/TRBV6-3	TRBD2	TRBJ2-7	CASSYPLWTSGSRAYEQYF	TGTGCCAGCAGTTACCCTTTATGGACTAGCGGGAGTAGGGCCTACGAGCAGTACTTC
few	TRBV4-3	-	TRBJ2-1	CASSPPGASGWSEQFF	TGCGCCAGCAGCCCACCGGGGGCTAGCGGTTGGAGTGAGCAGTTCTTC
many	TRBV28	-	TRBJ1-2	CASSLSVANYGYTF	TGTGCCAGCAGTTTATCAGTCGCTAACTATGGCTACACCTTC
-	TRBV12-3/TRBV12-4	-	TRBJ2-7	CASSFSRYEQYF	TGTGCCAGCAGTTTTTCTCGGTACGAGCAGTACTTC
few	TRBV5-6	-	TRBJ2-7	CASSLGLGPAYYEQYF	TGTGCCAGCAGCTTGGGGCTGGGCCCGGCTTACTACGAGCAGTACTTC
-	TRBV15	TRBD1	TRBJ1-6	CATSRNPISRGQGTSPLHF	TGTGCCACCAGCAGAAACCCAATCAGCCGCGGACAGGGGACTTCACCCCTCCACTTT
once	TRBV14	-	TRBJ1-6	CASSQFPVVDYNSPLHF	TGTGCCAGCAGCCAATTTCCGGTTGTGGATTATAATTCACCCCTCCACTTT
-	TRBV2	-	TRBJ2-1	CASSPGARTNEQFF	TGTGCCAGCAGTCCCGGGGCTCGGACAAATGAGCAGTTCTTC
few	TRBV7-6	-	TRBJ2-3	CASSPAPNGNTQYF	TGTGCCAGCAGCCCAGCCCCGAATGGGAATACGCAGTATTTT
few	TRBV20-1	TRBD1	TRBJ2-7	CSALTGTASYEQYF	TGCAGTGCTCTAACCGGGACAGCCTCCTACGAGCAGTACTTC
-	TRBV6-2/TRBV6-3	-	TRBJ1-2	CASSLTNGYGYTF	TGTGCCAGCAGTTTAACGAACGGCTATGGCTACACCTTC
few	TRBV10-3	-	TRBJ2-2	CAISVLVGEGPGELFF	TGTGCCATCAGTGTTTTAGTGGGAGAGGGACCCGGGGAGCTGTTTTTT
-	TRBV4-3	TRBD2	TRBJ2-1	CASSQDGAGEYNEQFF	TGCGCCAGCAGCCAAGACGGAGCGGGAGAGTACAATGAGCAGTTCTTC
few	TRBV27	TRBD1	TRBJ1-1	CASKRQGDTEAFF	TGTGCCAGTAAGAGACAGGGGGACACTGAAGCTTTCTTT
-	TRBV18	-	TRBJ2-1	CASSPTWGEYNEQFF	TGTGCCAGCTCACCAACATGGGGCGAATACAATGAGCAGTTCTTC
few	TRBV7-8	-	TRBJ2-5	CASSLDPRTAYQETQYF	TGTGCCAGCAGCTTAGACCCAAGGACGGCGTACCAAGAGACCCAGTACTTC
-	TRBV29-1	-	TRBJ2-5	CSVDLPRDAQYF	TGCAGCGTTGACCTCCCCCGGGACGCTCAGTACTTC
few	TRBV24-1	-	TRBJ2-1	CATRGSGGHEQFF	TGTGCCACCAGAGGATCCGGGGGCCATGAGCAGTTCTTC
few	TRBV9	-	TRBJ2-7	CASSVSPRVTEQYF	TGTGCCAGCAGCGTAAGTCCCAGGGTGACCGAGCAGTACTTC
few	TRBV7-8	TRBD2	TRBJ2-1	CASRGLGPGPYNEQFF	TGTGCCAGCAGGGGACTAGGCCCGGGCCCATACAATGAGCAGTTCTTC
few	TRBV20-1	-	TRBJ1-2	CSARDPGGTRYRGYTF	TGCAGTGCTAGAGATCCGGGTGGGACACGTTATCGTGGCTACACCTTC
once	TRBV25-1	-	TRBJ1-2	CASSESGWGSYSYTF	TGTGCCAGCAGTGAATCCGGTTGGGGTAGTTATAGCTACACCTTC
few	TRBV28	-	TRBJ2-5	CASTTLDGETQYF	TGTGCCAGCACTACTCTGGATGGGGAGACCCAGTACTTC
few	TRBV11-3	-	TRBJ2-1	CASSSGGRADEQFF	TGTGCCAGCAGCTCAGGAGGGCGCGCGGATGAGCAGTTCTTC
many	TRBV4-3	-	TRBJ2-1	CASSQDRRSTGAVYNEQFF	TGCGCCAGCAGCCAAGATAGGAGGTCTACAGGAGCCGTTTACAATGAGCAGTTCTTC
few	TRBV2	-	TRBJ1-2	CASATGLNYGYTF	TGTGCCAGCGCGACAGGACTGAACTATGGCTACACCTTC
-	TRBV12-3/TRBV12-4	TRBD1	TRBJ2-3	CASSWGQGGTDTQYF	TGTGCCAGCAGTTGGGGACAGGGAGGGACAGATACGCAGTATTTT
-	TRBV28	-	TRBJ2-7	CASSPHSTYEQYF	TGTGCCAGCAGCCCGCACTCAACCTACGAGCAGTACTTC
many	TRBV12-3/TRBV12-4	TRBD2	TRBJ2-4	CASSPLGVAGAKNIQYF	TGTGCCAGCAGTCCCCTGGGGGTAGCGGGAGCCAAAAACATTCAGTACTTC
few	TRBV4-3	-	TRBJ1-4	CASSQDYLRVEKLFF	TGCGCCAGCAGCCAAGACTATTTGAGGGTTGAAAAACTGTTTTTT
many	TRBV3-1	-	TRBJ2-4	CASSQGSRWNIQYF	TGTGCCAGCAGCCAAGGTTCGAGATGGAACATTCAGTACTTC
-	TRBV30	TRBD1	TRBJ2-7	CAWSKLDRGLYEQYF	TGTGCCTGGAGTAAACTCGACAGGGGTCTGTACGAGCAGTACTTC
-	TRBV5-8	TRBD1	TRBJ2-5	CASSMGQGMETQYF	TGTGCCAGCAGCATGGGACAGGGGATGGAGACCCAGTACTTC
many	TRBV20-1	-	TRBJ2-1	CSARGTFYNEQFF	TGCAGTGCTAGAGGGACGTTTTACAATGAGCAGTTCTTC
many	TRBV15	-	TRBJ2-7	CATSTGRSSYEQYF	TGTGCCACCAGCACGGGACGGAGCTCCTACGAGCAGTACTTC
-	TRBV4-1	TRBD1	TRBJ2-1	CASSQDFELTGVSYNEQFF	TGCGCCAGCAGCCAAGATTTCGAACTTACAGGGGTCTCCTACAATGAGCAGTTCTTC
-	TRBV6-5	-	TRBJ2-7	CASSYSGKRGSEQYF	TGTGCCAGCAGTTACTCTGGGAAGAGGGGATCCGAGCAGTACTTC
-	TRBV19	-	TRBJ2-7	CASTVAAGTDSYEQYF	TGTGCCAGTACGGTCGCCGCGGGGACAGATTCCTACGAGCAGTACTTC
many	TRBV4-3	TRBD2	TRBJ2-1	CASSQVPPQRGYNEQFF	TGCGCCAGCAGCCAAGTCCCCCCCCAGCGGGGGTACAATGAGCAGTTCTTC